This TCR beta chain comes out of a study of identical twins. Study-level results: Beta clonotypes that were abundant in cord blood contained fewer insertions, a pattern absent from memory repertoires. The study found weaker excess twin sharing in beta out-of-frame sequences.

A note on this clonotype: The antigen is unknown.

A universal primer site was created by template switching, with the cDNA bearing unique molecular identifiers. One entry per CDR3 protein, called by TCRdb with MiXCR from the 5' RACE reads. The sample shows around 490,000 distinct CDR3 sequences, about a fifth of them seen only once. The germline V gene encodes CDR1 MGHRA and CDR2 YSYEKL. This CDR3 has 17 residues. V dropped 4 bases and J dropped 0; count of bases not matched to a gene: 6. This sample was shared with a second study, whose subject was yellow fever vaccine responses in identical twins.

Sequencing was done on a sample of CD4+ T cells sorted from blood. The V call is TRBV4-1, the J call TRBJ1-4; TRBD1 aligns across 9 bases. This sequence was found in a woman aged 18-29 years in good health. This CDR3 is CASSRQGGTATNEKLFF. The CDR3 nucleotides read TGCGCCAGCAGCCGACAGGGGGGGACCGCAACTAATGAAAAACTGTTTTTT.